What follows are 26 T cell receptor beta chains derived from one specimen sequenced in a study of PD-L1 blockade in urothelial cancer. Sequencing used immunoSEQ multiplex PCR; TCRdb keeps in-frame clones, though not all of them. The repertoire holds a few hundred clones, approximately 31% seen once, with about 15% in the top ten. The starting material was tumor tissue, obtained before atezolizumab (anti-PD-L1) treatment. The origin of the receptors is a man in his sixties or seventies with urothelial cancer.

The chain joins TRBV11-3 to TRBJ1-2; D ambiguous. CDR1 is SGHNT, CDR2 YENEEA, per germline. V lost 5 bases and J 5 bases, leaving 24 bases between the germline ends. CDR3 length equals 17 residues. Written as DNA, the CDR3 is TGTGCCAGCAGCGTGATGCGAGTAACCATCAGGAAGTATGGCTACACCTTC. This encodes CASSVMRVTIRKYGYTF.

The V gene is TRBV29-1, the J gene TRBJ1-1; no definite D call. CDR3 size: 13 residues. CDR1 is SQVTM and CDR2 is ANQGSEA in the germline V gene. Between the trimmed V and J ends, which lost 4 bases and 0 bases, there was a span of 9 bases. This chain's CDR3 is CSVARRVNTEAFF. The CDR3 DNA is TGCAGCGTTGCGAGGAGGGTGAACACTGAAGCTTTCTTT.

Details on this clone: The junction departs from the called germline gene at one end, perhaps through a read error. The chain's CDR3 is CTSSVENRIWIF. CDR3 nucleotides: TGTACCAGCAGTGTGGAGAATAGAATTTGGATCTTC. The chain employs TRBV9 and TRBJ2-1, with D unresolved. Looked up from germline, CDR1 is SGDLS and CDR2 is YYNGEE. The CDR3 runs 12 residues. The whole variable domain, filled in from reference TRBV9 and TRBJ2-1, reads DSGVTQTPKHLITATGQRVTLRCSPRSGDLSVYWYQQSLDQGLQFLIQYYNGEERAKGNILERFSAQQFPDLHSELNLSSLELGDSALYFCTSSVENRIWIFGPGTRLTVL.

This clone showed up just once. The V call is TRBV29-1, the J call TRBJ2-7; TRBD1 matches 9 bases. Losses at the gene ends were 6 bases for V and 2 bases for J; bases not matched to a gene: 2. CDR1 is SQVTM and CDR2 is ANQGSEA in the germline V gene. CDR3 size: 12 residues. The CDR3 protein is CSVRQGAYEQYF. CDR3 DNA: TGCAGCGTGAGACAGGGGGCCTACGAGCAGTACTTC.

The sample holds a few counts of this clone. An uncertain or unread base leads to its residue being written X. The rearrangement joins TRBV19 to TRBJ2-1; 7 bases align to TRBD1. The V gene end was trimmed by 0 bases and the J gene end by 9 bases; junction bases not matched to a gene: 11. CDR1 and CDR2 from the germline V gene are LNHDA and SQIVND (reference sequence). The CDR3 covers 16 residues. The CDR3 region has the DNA TGTGCCAGTAGTATAGAACCGGAGTCAGGGGGARGTGAGCAGTTCTTC. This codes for CASSIEPESGGXEQFF.

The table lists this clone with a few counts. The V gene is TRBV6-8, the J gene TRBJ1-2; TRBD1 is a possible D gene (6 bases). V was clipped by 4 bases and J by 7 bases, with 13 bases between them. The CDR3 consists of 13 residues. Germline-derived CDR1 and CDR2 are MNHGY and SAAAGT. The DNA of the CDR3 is TGTGCCAGCAGTTCCCCACAGGGCTTTGGCTACACCTTC. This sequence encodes CASSSPQGFGYTF.

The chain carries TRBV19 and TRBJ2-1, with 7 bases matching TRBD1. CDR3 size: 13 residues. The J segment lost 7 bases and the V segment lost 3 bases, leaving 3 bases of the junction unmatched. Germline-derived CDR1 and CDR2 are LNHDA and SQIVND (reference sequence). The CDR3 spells CASSMIQGNEQFF. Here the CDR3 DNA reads TGTGCCAGTAGTATGATACAGGGGAATGAGCAGTTCTTC. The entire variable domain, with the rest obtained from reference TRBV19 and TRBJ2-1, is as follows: DGGITQSPKYLFRKEGQNVTLSCEQNLNHDAMYWYRQDPGQGLRLIYYSQIVNDFQKGDIAEGYSVSREKKESFPLTVTSAQKNPTAFYLCASSMIQGNEQFFGPGTRLTVL.

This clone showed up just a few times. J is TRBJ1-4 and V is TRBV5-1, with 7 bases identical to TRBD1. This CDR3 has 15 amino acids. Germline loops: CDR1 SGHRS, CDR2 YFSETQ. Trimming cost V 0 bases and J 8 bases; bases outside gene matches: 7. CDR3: CASSLVPGQNEKLFF. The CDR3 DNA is TGCGCCAGCAGCTTGGTCCCGGGACAGAACGAAAAACTGTTTTTT.

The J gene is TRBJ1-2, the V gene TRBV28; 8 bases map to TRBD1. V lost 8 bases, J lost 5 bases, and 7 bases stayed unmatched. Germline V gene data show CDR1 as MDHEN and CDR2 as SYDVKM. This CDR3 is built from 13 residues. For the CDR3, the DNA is TGTGCCAGCTATCGGACAGGGACATATGGCTACACCTTC. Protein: CASYRTGTYGYTF.

CDR3 residues: CASRPQGVRTEAFF. CDR3 bases: TGTGCCAGTAGGCCGCAGGGGGTAAGGACTGAAGCTTTCTTT. This chain connects TRBV19 to TRBJ1-1; 7 bases are shared with TRBD1. Unmatched junction bases numbered 9, after V lost 6 bases and J lost 5 bases. Germline values: CDR1 LNHDA, CDR2 SQIVND (reference sequence). This CDR3 comprises 14 residues.

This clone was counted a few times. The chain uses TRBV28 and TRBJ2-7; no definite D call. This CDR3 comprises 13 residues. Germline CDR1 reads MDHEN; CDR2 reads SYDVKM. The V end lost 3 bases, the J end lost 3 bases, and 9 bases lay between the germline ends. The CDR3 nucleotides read TGTGCCAGCAGTTTGGCAAAGAACTACGAGCAGTACTTC. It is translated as CASSLAKNYEQYF.

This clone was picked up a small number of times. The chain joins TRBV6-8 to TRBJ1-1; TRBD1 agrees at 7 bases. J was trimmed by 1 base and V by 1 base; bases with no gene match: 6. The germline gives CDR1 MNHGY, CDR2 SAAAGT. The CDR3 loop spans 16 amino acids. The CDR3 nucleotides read TGTGCCAGCAGTTACTACCGGACAGGCACGAACACTGAAGCTTTCTTT. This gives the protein CASSYYRTGTNTEAFF.

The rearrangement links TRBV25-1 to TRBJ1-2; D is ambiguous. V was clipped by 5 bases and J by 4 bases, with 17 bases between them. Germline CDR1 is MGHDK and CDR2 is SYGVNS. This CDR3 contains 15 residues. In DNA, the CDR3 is TGTGCCAGCAGTAACGTACTGGGAAAGACCTATGGCTACACCTTC. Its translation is CASSNVLGKTYGYTF.

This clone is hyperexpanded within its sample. The CDR3 sequence is CASSFPTDSGAFF. The CDR3 nucleotides read TGTGCCAGCAGTTTCCCGACTGATAGCGGAGCTTTCTTT. The gene calls are TRBV28 and TRBJ1-1; no reliable D call. The CDR3 runs to 13 residues. V dropped 3 bases and J dropped 10 bases, with 15 bases sitting between them. Looked up from germline, CDR1 is MDHEN and CDR2 is SYDVKM.

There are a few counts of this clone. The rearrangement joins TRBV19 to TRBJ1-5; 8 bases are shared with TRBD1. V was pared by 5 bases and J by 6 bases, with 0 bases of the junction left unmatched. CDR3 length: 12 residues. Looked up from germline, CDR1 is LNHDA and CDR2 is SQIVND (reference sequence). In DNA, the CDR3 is TGTGCCAGTAGTCAGGGGGCTCAGCCCCAGCATTTT. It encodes CASSQGAQPQHF.

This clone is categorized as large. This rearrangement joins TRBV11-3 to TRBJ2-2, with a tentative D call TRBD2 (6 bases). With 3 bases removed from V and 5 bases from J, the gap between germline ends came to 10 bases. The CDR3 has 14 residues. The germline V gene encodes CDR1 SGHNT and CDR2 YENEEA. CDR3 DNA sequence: TGTGCCAGCAGCTTTGGGCGGGGTACCGGGGAGCTGTTTTTT. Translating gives CASSFGRGTGELFF.

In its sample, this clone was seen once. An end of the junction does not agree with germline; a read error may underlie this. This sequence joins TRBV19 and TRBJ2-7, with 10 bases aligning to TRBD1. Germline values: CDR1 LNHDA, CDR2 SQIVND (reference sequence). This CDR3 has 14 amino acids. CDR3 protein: CASSRDRGRAEQYF. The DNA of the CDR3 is TGTGCCAGTAGCCGGGACAGGGGTCGAGCCGAGCAGTATTTC.

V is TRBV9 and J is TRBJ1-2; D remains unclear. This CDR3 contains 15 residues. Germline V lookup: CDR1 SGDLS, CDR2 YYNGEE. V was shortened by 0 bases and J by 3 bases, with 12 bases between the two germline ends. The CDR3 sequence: CASSVGRPEDYGYTF. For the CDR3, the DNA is TGTGCCAGCAGCGTAGGTCGGCCTGAGGACTATGGCTACACCTTC. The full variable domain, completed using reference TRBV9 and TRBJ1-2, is DSGVTQTPKHLITATGQRVTLRCSPRSGDLSVYWYQQSLDQGLQFLIQYYNGEERAKGNILERFSAQQFPDLHSELNLSSLELGDSALYFCASSVGRPEDYGYTFGSGTRLTVV.

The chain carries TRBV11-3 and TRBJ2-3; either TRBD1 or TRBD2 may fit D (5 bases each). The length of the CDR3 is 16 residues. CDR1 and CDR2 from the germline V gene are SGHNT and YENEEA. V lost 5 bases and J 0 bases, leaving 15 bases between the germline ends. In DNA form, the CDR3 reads TGTGCCAGCAGCACCCCCACAAGGGACAGCACAGATACGCAGTATTTT. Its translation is CASSTPTRDSTDTQYF.

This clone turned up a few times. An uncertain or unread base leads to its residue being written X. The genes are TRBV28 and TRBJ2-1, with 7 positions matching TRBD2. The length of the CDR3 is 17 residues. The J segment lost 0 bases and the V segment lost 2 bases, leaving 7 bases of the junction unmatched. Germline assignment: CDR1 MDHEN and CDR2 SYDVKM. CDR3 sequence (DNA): TGTGCCAGCAGTTTAACTACCAGCGGGARCTCCTACAATGAGCAGTTCTTC. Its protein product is CASSLTTSGXSYNEQFF.

The CDR3 coding sequence is TGTGCCAGCAGCGTACCCGGACTAGCCGAGCAGTTCTTC. Its translation: CASSVPGLAEQFF. The V call is TRBV9, the J call TRBJ2-1; 8 positions agree with TRBD2. The CDR3 has 13 residues. Germline V gene data show CDR1 as SGDLS and CDR2 as YYNGEE. Trimming at V came to 1 base and at J to 10 bases, leaving 4 bases not matched to a gene.

This CDR3 is CASGPMIIRFRKYGYTF. CDR3 in DNA: TGTGCTAGTGGTCCGATGATCATACGATTCAGGAAGTATGGCTACACCTTC. The V call is TRBV12-5, the J call TRBJ1-2; D is uncertain. V dropped 5 bases and J dropped 5 bases, with 24 bases sitting between them. From germline, CDR1 is LGHNT and CDR2 FRNRAP. The CDR3 length is 17 residues.

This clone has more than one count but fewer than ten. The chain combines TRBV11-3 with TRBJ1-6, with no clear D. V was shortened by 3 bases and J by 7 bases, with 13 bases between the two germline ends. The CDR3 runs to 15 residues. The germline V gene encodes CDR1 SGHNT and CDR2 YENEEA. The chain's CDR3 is CASSLRGSKNSPLHF. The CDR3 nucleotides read TGTGCCAGCAGCTTGCGCGGCAGTAAGAATTCACCCCTCCACTTT.

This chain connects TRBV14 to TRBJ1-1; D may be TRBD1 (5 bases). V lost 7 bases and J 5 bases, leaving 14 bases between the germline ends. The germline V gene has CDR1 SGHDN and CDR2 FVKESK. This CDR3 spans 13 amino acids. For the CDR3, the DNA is TGTGCCAGCAACCGGGGGGTCGGGACTGAAGCTTTCTTT. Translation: CASNRGVGTEAFF.

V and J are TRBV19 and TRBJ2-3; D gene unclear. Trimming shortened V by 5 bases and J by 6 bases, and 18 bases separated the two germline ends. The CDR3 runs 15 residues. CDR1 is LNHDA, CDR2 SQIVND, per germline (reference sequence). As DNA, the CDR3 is TGTGCCAGTAGTCCAGGTGGTGGGAATGTTGATACGCAGTATTTT. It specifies CASSPGGGNVDTQYF.

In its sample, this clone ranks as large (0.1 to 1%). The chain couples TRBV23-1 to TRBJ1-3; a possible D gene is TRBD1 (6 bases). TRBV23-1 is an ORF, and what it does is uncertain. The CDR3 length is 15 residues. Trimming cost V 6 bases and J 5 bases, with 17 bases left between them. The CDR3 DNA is TGCGCCAGCAGCCAAAACAGGGAAGAAAGAAACACCATATATTTT. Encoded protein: CASSQNREERNTIYF.